This passage covers 12 T cell receptor beta chains from one sample sequenced in a study of blood T cell repertoires in COVID-19. Data came from immunoSEQ multiplex PCR; TCRdb stores just in-frame clones and leaves some out. Seen here are around 200,000 clones, approximately 91% observed once, and the top ten hold about 7%. Specimen: peripheral blood. The origin of the receptors is a man aged 35 to 55 with acute or convalescent COVID-19.

The J gene is TRBJ2-7, the V gene TRBV2; 15 bases line up with TRBD2. The CDR3 is 16 amino acids. V lost 6 bases to trimming and J lost 6 bases; unmatched junction nucleotides: 9. Germline loops: CDR1 SNHLY, CDR2 FYNNEI. The CDR3 protein is CASSAYSGLAGGEQYF. The CDR3 DNA follows: TGTGCCAGCAGCGCCTATTCGGGACTAGCGGGAGGCGAGCAGTACTTC.

The chain carries TRBV19 and TRBJ2-3; 10 bases map to TRBD2. The CDR3 is 18 residues long. The germline CDR1 and CDR2 sequences are LNHDA and SQIVND (reference sequence). The J segment lost 0 bases and the V segment lost 6 bases, leaving 12 bases of the junction unmatched. The CDR3 DNA is TGTGCCAGTAGCTCAATCCGGACTAGCGGTCCTAGCACAGATACGCAGTATTTT. It encodes CASSSIRTSGPSTDTQYF.

A few counts support this clone. The J gene is TRBJ1-4, the V gene TRBV18; D not certain. V lost 3 bases to trimming and J lost 4 bases, with 15 bases between them. This CDR3 is built from 16 residues. Germline V gene sequence: CDR1 KGHSH, CDR2 LQKENI. The DNA for the CDR3 is TGTGCCAGCTCACCCGGGGAGTGGCCTTATAATGAAAAACTGTTTTTT. Translation: CASSPGEWPYNEKLFF.

This rearrangement joins TRBV18 to TRBJ2-1; 10 nucleotides match TRBD1. Germline V CDR1 and CDR2: KGHSH, LQKENI. Trimming took 8 bases from V and 8 from J; bases not matched to a gene: 12. This CDR3 has 15 residues. The CDR3 DNA reads TGTGCCAGCGGGCGGGACAGGGGTTCAATGGATGAGCAGTTCTTC. It codes for CASGRDRGSMDEQFF.

The rearrangement links TRBV6-5 to TRBJ2-1; D remains ambiguous. The length of the CDR3 is 15 residues. Trimming removed 0 bases from V and 2 bases from J, with 8 bases in between. Germline-derived CDR1 and CDR2 are MNHEY and SVGAGI. The CDR3 sequence is CASSYSRSPYNEQFF. CDR3 DNA: TGTGCCAGCAGTTACTCGCGTTCCCCCTACAATGAGCAGTTCTTC.

This rearrangement joins TRBV11-2 to TRBJ1-2, with TRBD1 identical over 7 bases. The CDR3 is made up of 17 amino acids. Losses at the gene ends were 3 bases for V and 1 base for J; bases not matched to a gene: 11. Germline V gene data show CDR1 as SGHAT and CDR2 as FQNNGV. The CDR3 sequence is CASSLLTGQKDNYGYTF. As DNA, the CDR3 is TGTGCCAGCAGCTTGTTAACGGGACAGAAGGATAACTATGGCTACACCTTC.

This chain links TRBV27 with TRBJ1-5; no clear D gene. The V and J ends lost 5 bases and 2 bases respectively, with 13 bases between them. This CDR3 has 15 amino acids. CDR1 is MNHEY and CDR2 is SMNVEV in the germline V gene (reference sequence). The CDR3 sequence: CASSPYLAGNQPQHF. For the CDR3, the DNA is TGTGCCAGCAGTCCGTACCTGGCGGGCAATCAGCCCCAGCATTTT.

The chain joins TRBV7-9 to TRBJ1-2; possible D gene TRBD1, 6 bases. CDR3 length: 15 amino acids. The V end lost 5 bases, the J end lost 2 bases, and 15 bases lay between the germline ends. The germline gives CDR1 SEHNR, CDR2 FQNEAQ (reference sequence). The CDR3 DNA reads as TGTGCCAGCAGCCCCCTCGCAGGGGCGAACTATGGCTACACCTTC. Translating gives CASSPLAGANYGYTF. The entire variable domain, with the rest obtained from reference TRBV7-9 and TRBJ1-2, is as follows: DTGVSQNPRHKITKRGQNVTFRCDPISEHNRLYWYRQTLGQGPEFLTYFQNEAQLEKSRLLSDRFSAERPKGSFSTLEIQRTEQGDSAMYLCASSPLAGANYGYTFGSGTRLTVV.

J is TRBJ2-5 and V is TRBV5-4, with 8 bases lining up with TRBD2. This CDR3 is built from 16 residues. Germline CDR1 reads SGHNT; CDR2 reads YYREEE (reference sequence). The V and J ends lost 5 bases and 3 bases, in that order; junction bases with no gene match: 12. The CDR3 sequence is CASSLDRGGVKETQYF. The CDR3 DNA reads as TGTGCCAGCAGTCTTGATCGGGGGGGCGTGAAAGAGACCCAGTACTTC.

The CDR3 here is CASSERAAGTGELFF. The CDR3 DNA reads as TGTGCCAGCAGTGAGAGAGCGGCGGGGACCGGGGAGCTGTTTTTT. The rearrangement joins TRBV6-1 to TRBJ2-2, with D tentatively TRBD2 (6 bases). Trimming shortened V by 3 bases and J by 5 bases, and 13 bases separated the two germline ends. Germline values: CDR1 MNHNS, CDR2 SASEGT. CDR3 size: 15 residues.

For the CDR3, the DNA is TGTGCCAGTAGCGGGACTAGCGGGGTAAAGACCCAGTACTTC. Translation: CASSGTSGVKTQYF. V and J are TRBV19 and TRBJ2-5; 13 positions match TRBD2. The CDR3 is 14 residues long. V shed 6 bases, J shed 6 bases, and the junction held 4 bases outside the gene matches. Looked up from germline, CDR1 is LNHDA and CDR2 is SQIVND (reference sequence). The full variable domain, its missing parts supplied by reference TRBV19 and TRBJ2-5, is DGGITQSPKYLFRKEGQNVTLSCEQNLNHDAMYWYRQDPGQGLRLIYYSQIVNDFQKGDIAEGYSVSREKKESFPLTVTSAQKNPTAFYLCASSGTSGVKTQYFGPGTRLLVL.

The genes are TRBV27 and TRBJ1-6, with 8 bases matching TRBD1. V was pared by 5 bases and J by 7 bases, with 7 bases of the junction left unmatched. CDR1 MNHEY and CDR2 SMNVEV come from the germline V gene (reference sequence). The CDR3 extends over 15 amino acids. CDR3 bases: TGTGCCAGCAGTAGGATGCAGGGGGCGAATTCACCCCTCCACTTT. This codes for CASSRMQGANSPLHF.